This TCR beta chain was identified in a study of technical replicates of blood from several donors. The CDR3 runs to 13 residues. In germline, CDR1 is PRHDT, CDR2 FYEKMQ (reference sequence). V was trimmed by 0 bases and J by 9 bases, leaving 9 bases between them. Method: immunoSEQ multiplex PCR; TCRdb's copy keeps in-frame clones and lacks some. The sample has around 80,000 clones; roughly nine tenths are singletons. The TCR was taken from a human donor in good health. The chain uses TRBV13 and TRBJ2-1, with D perhaps TRBD2 (6 bases). Material: T cells isolated from PBMCs. Written as DNA, the CDR3 is TGTGCCAGCAGCTTAGGAGGGAGGAGTGAGCAGTTCTTC. This encodes CASSLGGRSEQFF.